This TCR beta chain emerged from a study of long-term antiretroviral therapy in people with HIV. Study findings and constraints: Repertoires in HIV (unlike those of controls) had narrower CDR3 length ranges. Diversity went up after ART and still fell short of transplant donor controls. ART adherence, viral resistance and therapy changes went unrecorded.

The sample holds a few counts of this clone. Its antigen is unidentified. Run at survey level, the immunoSEQ assay was version v3.0. Sequencing set out to capture about 40,000-55,000 T-cell genomes per sample. Assay: immunoSEQ multiplex PCR; the TCRdb copy retains only in-frame clones and omits some. Among 23,000 or so clones listed, roughly 91% were seen once. J lost 8 bases, V lost 6 bases, and 12 bases had no gene match. CDR1 is ENHRY and CDR2 is SYGVKD in the germline V gene. This CDR3 has 14 amino acids. This TCR was sampled from a man between 18 and 35 years old with HIV. The material was unsorted PBMCs, obtained 0.2 years before starting antiretroviral therapy. The chain is built from TRBV10-3 and TRBJ1-2; 7 bases line up with TRBD1. The CDR3, as DNA: TGTGCCATCAGACAATCTTCAGGGGGTGACGGCTACACCTTC. This sequence encodes CAIRQSSGGDGYTF.